A single T cell receptor (beta chain) is shown here with its context. The data were taken from a study of blood T cell repertoires in COVID-19. In the study overall: COVID-19 samples collected from the United States, Italy and Spain covered acute and convalescent phases. PBMCs, B-cell-depleted T cells, or T cells were the source of the cDNA or gDNA that made up the material.

Participant-given clinical history determined each cohort assignment. The CDR3 is 15 amino acids. Germline CDR1 GTSNPN, CDR2 SVGIG (reference sequence). With 5 bases removed from V and 1 base from J, the gap between germline ends came to 16 bases. Per the original data handling: Estimated nucleated cell counts came from reference gene primer amplification. The assay was immunoSEQ multiplex PCR, and TCRdb's table has in-frame clones only and misses some. Clone size and the V and J calls come from that table; the DNA yielded D and trimming. In the table there are about 480,000 clones, about 88% of which are singletons.

This receptor was identified in a woman aged 60-75 years who had recovered from COVID-19. The sample was PBMCs or T cells enriched from blood (not recorded which). The genes are TRBV30 and TRBJ2-3, with D possibly matching TRBD2 (6 bases). The chain's CDR3 is CAWVPEGRGTDTQYF. For the CDR3, the DNA is TGTGCCTGGGTACCGGAGGGACGGGGCACAGATACGCAGTATTTT. Looking up the rest from reference TRBV30 and TRBJ2-3 gives the full variable domain: SQTIHQWPATLVQPVGSPLSLECTVEGTSNPNLYWYRQAAGRGLQLLFYSVGIGQISSEVPQNLSASRPQDRQFILSSKKLLLSDSGFYLCAWVPEGRGTDTQYFGPGTRLTVL.